Below are 31 T cell receptor beta chains sequenced from a single sample in a study of blood T cells in healthy people across ages (dated by TCRdb to about 2015). Libraries were built with 5' RACE. Instrument used: Illumina HiSeq 2500. The second PCR ran for roughly 7 to 11 cycles and used a J-beta primer mix along with a sample-barcoded 5' primer. TCRdb passed the public sequencing reads through fastp at Q25 and MiXCR, retaining productive beta sequences. Every entry covers one CDR3 protein and lists the most common genes and DNA from its rows. A total of roughly 680,000 distinct CDR3 sequences appear in this sample, more than 20% of them only once. In total, the top ten clones hold 3.5% to 4% of the sample. Sequenced: blood. The receptors were gathered from a man between 70 and 80 years old in good health.

As to this clonotype: This may come from a read error, since a much larger clone is one base off. The rearrangement links TRBV14 to TRBJ2-1; 7 nucleotides align to TRBD1. Germline V gene data show CDR1 as SGHDN and CDR2 as FVKESK. The CDR3 totals 17 residues. CDR3 DNA: TGTGCCAACAGCCATTTACAGGGGCTTAGCTCCTACAATGAGCAGTTCTTC. Translating gives CANSHLQGLSSYNEQFF.

The V gene is TRBV24-1, the J gene TRBJ2-2, with 9 bases that match TRBD1. Trimming at V came to 7 bases and at J to 3 bases, leaving 2 bases not matched to a gene. This CDR3 contains 14 residues. Germline CDR1 KGHDR, CDR2 SFDVKD. Here the CDR3 DNA reads TGTGCCACCAGCGGGACAGGGCACACCGGGGAGCTGTTTTTT. Amino acid sequence: CATSGTGHTGELFF.

V is TRBV7-2 and J is TRBJ1-6; the D is unclear. Germline assignment: CDR1 SGHTA and CDR2 FQGNSA. This CDR3 comprises 13 residues. Trimming removed 7 bases from V and 7 bases from J, with 11 bases in between. The CDR3 is CASTRLRNSPLHF. The CDR3 DNA reads TGTGCCAGCACCCGACTTAGAAATTCACCCCTCCACTTT.

The chain couples TRBV19 to TRBJ2-1; perhaps TRBD1 as D (5 bases). Germline CDR1 LNHDA, CDR2 SQIVND (reference sequence). This CDR3 comprises 13 residues. V was cut by 5 bases and J by 7 bases, with 12 bases left in between. CDR3 in amino acids: CASSWTPGNEQFF. DNA for the CDR3: TGTGCCAGTAGTTGGACACCTGGGAATGAGCAGTTCTTC.

Many counts were recorded for this clonotype. The chain has TRBV24-1 and TRBJ1-2; D remains ambiguous. CDR1 is KGHDR and CDR2 is SFDVKD in the germline V gene. CDR3 size: 13 residues. V was clipped by 1 base and J by 6 bases, with 8 bases between them. Here the CDR3 DNA reads TGTGCCACCAGTGATTTTCAAGAGAATGGCTACACCTTC. Translated, it gives CATSDFQENGYTF.

The rearrangement links TRBV4-1 to TRBJ2-4; 13 bases align to TRBD2. Germline loops: CDR1 MGHRA, CDR2 YSYEKL. The trim removed 0 bases at V and 3 bases at J, leaving 8 bases unmatched. CDR3 size: 19 residues. CDR3 in DNA: TGCGCCAGCAGCCAAGAGGAACTAGCGGGAGGGCCGGGCAAAAACATTCAGTACTTC. This codes for CASSQEELAGGPGKNIQYF.

The chain recombines TRBV24-1 with TRBJ2-1; TRBD2 matches at 8 bases. There are 17 residues in the CDR3. Trimming at V came to 9 bases and at J to 5 bases, leaving 17 bases not matched to a gene. Germline V gene sequence: CDR1 KGHDR, CDR2 SFDVKD. The CDR3 DNA is TGTGCCACCTCGGAGGGAGTTCTGAGCGGGAGAGACAATGAGCAGTTCTTC. Protein sequence: CATSEGVLSGRDNEQFF.

The chain joins TRBV4-1 to TRBJ1-4, with D perhaps matching TRBD1 (5 bases). The germline V gene encodes CDR1 MGHRA and CDR2 YSYEKL. The CDR3 runs to 15 residues. With 3 bases removed from V and 6 bases from J, the gap between germline ends came to 14 bases. This chain's CDR3 is CASSHKGTGDEKLFF. In nucleotides, the CDR3 is TGCGCCAGCAGCCATAAGGGGACGGGGGATGAAAAACTGTTTTTT.

This rearrangement joins TRBV14 to TRBJ1-2, with D possibly TRBD1 on 5 matching bases. The CDR3 has 15 residues. Germline lookup yields CDR1 SGHDN and CDR2 FVKESK. The V and J ends lost 0 bases and 2 bases respectively, with 10 bases between them. The CDR3, as DNA: TGTGCCAGCAGCCAAGATTATTCAGGGAACTATGGCTACACCTTC. Its translation is CASSQDYSGNYGYTF.

The genes are TRBV7-9 and TRBJ1-1; D is unresolved. The CDR3 totals 12 residues. V dropped 5 bases and J dropped 2 bases, with 6 bases sitting between them. CDR1 is SEHNR and CDR2 is FQNEAQ in the germline V gene (reference sequence). Here the CDR3 DNA reads TGTGCCAGCAGCCCCCAAAACACTGAAGCTTTCTTT. This sequence encodes CASSPQNTEAFF. The full variable domain, rest sourced from reference TRBV7-9 and TRBJ1-1, is DTGVSQNPRHKITKRGQNVTFRCDPISEHNRLYWYRQTLGQGPEFLTYFQNEAQLEKSRLLSDRFSAERPKGSFSTLEIQRTEQGDSAMYLCASSPQNTEAFFGQGTRLTVV.

The rearrangement uses TRBV5-1 and TRBJ2-3; D uncertain. Trimming removed 4 bases at V and 2 bases at J, with 8 bases between. This CDR3 region has 13 residues. Germline CDR1 reads SGHRS; CDR2 reads YFSETQ. CDR3 coding DNA: TGCGCCAGCAGCCTGTATAACACAGATACGCAGTATTTT. This codes for CASSLYNTDTQYF.

CDR3 in amino acids: CASSVMTSGNTGELFF. The CDR3, as DNA: TGTGCCAGCAGCGTAATGACTAGCGGGAACACCGGGGAGCTGTTTTTT. This chain joins TRBV9 and TRBJ2-2; 9 nucleotides agree with TRBD2. The junction had 2 bases not matched to a gene; V was cut back by 1 base and J by 1 base. CDR1 SGDLS and CDR2 YYNGEE come from the germline V gene. The CDR3 runs 16 residues.

This clonotype appeared a few times. The chain joins TRBV12-3 or TRBV12-4 to TRBJ1-2; D is undetermined. CDR3 length equals 13 residues. V was trimmed by 3 bases and J by 3 bases, leaving 8 bases between them. CDR3 DNA sequence: TGTGCCAGCAGTTTGGGCGGCTACTATGGCTACACCTTC. It codes for CASSLGGYYGYTF.

The chain has TRBV3-1 and TRBJ1-1; TRBD1 agrees at 8 bases. The V gene's germline CDR1 is LGHDT and CDR2 YNNKEL (reference sequence). The CDR3 consists of 12 residues. V gave up 10 bases and J gave up 1 base; unmatched junction bases: 2. This chain's CDR3 is CATQGANTEAFF. The DNA for the CDR3 is TGTGCCACCCAGGGGGCGAACACTGAAGCTTTCTTT.

This clonotype has just a few counts. The chain is built from TRBV5-1 and TRBJ1-6; D remains ambiguous. V was pared by 0 bases and J by 7 bases, with 11 bases between. The germline V gene encodes CDR1 SGHRS and CDR2 YFSETQ. This CDR3 region has 15 residues. Written as DNA, the CDR3 is TGCGCCAGCAGCTTGGACTCCATGAGGAATTCACCCCTCCACTTT. Its translation: CASSLDSMRNSPLHF. The variable domain in full, with the rest retrieved from reference TRBV5-1 and TRBJ1-6, is KAGVTQTPRYLIKTRGQQVTLSCSPISGHRSVSWYQQTPGQGLQFLFEYFSETQRNKGNFPGRFSGRQFSNSRSEMNVSTLELGDSALYLCASSLDSMRNSPLHFGNGTRLTVT.

V gene TRBV5-6 combines with J gene TRBJ2-4, with 8 bases fitting TRBD1. V shed 4 bases, J shed 3 bases, and the junction held 6 bases outside the gene matches. Germline-derived CDR1 and CDR2 are SGHDT and YYEEEE. The CDR3 runs 15 residues. CDR3 in amino acids: CASSPDGTGKNIQYF. The CDR3 DNA reads as TGTGCCAGCAGCCCGGACGGGACAGGCAAAAACATTCAGTACTTC.

The chain employs TRBV30 and TRBJ1-1; D possibly corresponds to TRBD1 (5 bases). Trimming cost V 1 base and J 11 bases, with 20 bases left between them. This CDR3 region has 14 residues. Germline CDR1 and CDR2: GTSNPN and SVGIG (reference sequence). The CDR3 is CAWSGGDGLTSAFF. For the CDR3, the DNA is TGTGCCTGGAGTGGGGGGGACGGATTGACGTCGGCTTTCTTT.

This chain connects TRBV3-1 to TRBJ2-1; 7 bases fit TRBD1. The CDR3 runs 15 residues. Germline CDR1 is LGHDT and CDR2 is YNNKEL (reference sequence). The J segment lost 6 bases and the V segment lost 5 bases, leaving 10 bases of the junction unmatched. The DNA for the CDR3 is TGTGCCAGCAGCACTGTCCGGGGACAGCCCAATGAGCAGTTCTTC. Protein sequence: CASSTVRGQPNEQFF.

This chain connects TRBV27 to TRBJ2-1; weak D call: TRBD2 (5 bases). The CDR3 consists of 15 residues. CDR1 and CDR2 from the germline V gene are MNHEY and SMNVEV (reference sequence). The ends were cut back, 5 bases at V and 1 base at J, with 12 bases in the middle. The CDR3 here is CASSPPGISYNEQFF. In DNA, the CDR3 is TGTGCCAGCAGTCCACCCGGGATATCCTACAATGAGCAGTTCTTC.

This clonotype showed up just a few times. J is TRBJ2-2 and V is TRBV2, with D tentatively TRBD2 (7 bases). The CDR3 is made up of 14 amino acids. Germline V gene data show CDR1 as SNHLY and CDR2 as FYNNEI. V lost 7 bases to trimming and J lost 2 bases, with 11 bases between them. The CDR3 sequence is CASMGGGNTGELFF. In nucleotides, the CDR3 is TGTGCCAGCATGGGCGGGGGCAACACCGGGGAGCTGTTTTTT.

The rearrangement uses TRBV11-1 and TRBJ2-7, with D maybe TRBD1 (5 bases). The DNA end lines up better with TRBJ2-5; the J call may be wrong. The CDR3 runs to 13 residues. Germline CDR1 SGHAT, CDR2 FQDESV (reference sequence). The DNA of the CDR3 is TGTGCCAGCAGCCCGTTCAGGGCCGGGACCCAGTACTTC. Amino acid sequence: CASSPFRAGTQYF.

Comments on this clonotype: A much larger clone sits a single nucleotide away, making a read error possible. The J gene is TRBJ2-1, the V gene TRBV20-1; D possibly corresponds to TRBD2 (5 bases). The CDR3 loop spans 16 amino acids. Germline values: CDR1 DFQATT, CDR2 SNEGSKA (reference sequence). CDR3 coding DNA: TGCAGTGCTAGTGGAGGCGCCCAGCTCTCCTACAATGAGCGGTTCTTC. Translating gives CSASGGAQLSYNERFF.

The CDR3 sequence: CASSLGQADYGYTF. As DNA, the CDR3 is TGTGCCAGCAGCTTGGGGCAGGCGGACTATGGCTACACCTTC. The chain employs TRBV5-6 and TRBJ1-2; no clear D. Germline V gives CDR1 SGHDT, CDR2 YYEEEE. This CDR3 spans 14 amino acids. V was trimmed by 0 bases and J by 3 bases, leaving 9 bases between them.

This clonotype was seen only a few times. CDR3 nucleotides: TGTGCCAGCAGCAACCAACCCAGGGGCTCTAACTATGGCTACACCTTC. Its protein is CASSNQPRGSNYGYTF. The V gene is TRBV9, the J gene TRBJ1-2, with a possible D match to TRBD1 (6 bases). The CDR3 is 16 residues long. CDR1 is SGDLS, CDR2 YYNGEE, per germline. Trimming took 4 bases from V and 0 from J, leaving 16 bases between them.

This clonotype occurred a few times. This chain connects TRBV5-6 to TRBJ2-1; 8 nucleotides line up with TRBD1. V was clipped by 2 bases and J by 3 bases; unmatched bases: 7. This CDR3 has 16 amino acids. From germline, CDR1 is SGHDT and CDR2 YYEEEE. The CDR3 here is CASSFTTGESYNEQFF. CDR3 sequence (DNA): TGTGCCAGCAGCTTTACGACAGGGGAAAGCTACAATGAGCAGTTCTTC.

Notes on this clonotype: No conserved phenylalanine or tryptophan is present at the end of the CDR3, so a read error is the likely explanation. The J gene is TRBJ2-7, the V gene TRBV3-1; D is ambiguous. CDR1 is LGHDT and CDR2 is YNNKEL in the germline V gene (reference sequence). Trimming left V 4 bases short and J 1 base short, with 17 bases between. This CDR3 is 16 amino acids long. The chain's CDR3 is CASSLGLSARSYEQYL. Written as DNA, the CDR3 is TGTGCCAGCAGCCTAGGTCTGAGCGCGCGATCCTACGAGCAGTACCTC.

The chain recombines TRBV12-5 with TRBJ2-7; the match to TRBD1 covers 9 bases. TRBJ2-1 explains the end of the DNA better; the J call may be wrong. This CDR3 is built from 14 residues. The germline gives CDR1 LGHNT, CDR2 FRNRAP. In DNA form, the CDR3 reads TGTGCTAGTGGTACAGGGGGCGTCAACAATGAGCAGTTCTTC. Protein: CASGTGGVNNEQFF.

In its sample, this clonotype was seen many times. V is TRBV27 and J is TRBJ1-4; tentative D call: TRBD1 (6 bases). The CDR3 has 15 amino acids. The germline gives CDR1 MNHEY, CDR2 SMNVEV (reference sequence). V was shortened by 6 bases and J by 7 bases, with 18 bases between the two germline ends. DNA of the CDR3: TGTGCCAGCAGGACTTCGACAGGCGGGAGTGAAAAACTGTTTTTT. Translated, it gives CASRTSTGGSEKLFF.

In this sample, this clonotype turned up a few times. The chain combines TRBV14 with TRBJ1-2; D unclear. This CDR3 has 15 residues. Germline lookup yields CDR1 SGHDN and CDR2 FVKESK. V was pared by 0 bases and J by 4 bases, with 12 bases between. The CDR3 bases are TGTGCCAGCAGCCAAGATGTCGGGTACCGCTATGGCTACACCTTC. Translated: CASSQDVGYRYGYTF.

By sample fraction, this clonotype is large. The chain links TRBV20-1 to TRBJ1-6, with 8 bases that match TRBD1. The CDR3 has 16 amino acids. V shed 1 base and J 8 bases; nucleotides not matched to a gene: 10. Germline V gene data show CDR1 as DFQATT and CDR2 as SNEGSKA (reference sequence). Written as DNA, the CDR3 is TGCAGTGCTAGAGGCTTAGACAGGGGAGATGATTCACCCCTCCACTTT. It codes for CSARGLDRGDDSPLHF.

Only a few counts were recorded for this clonotype. The chain employs TRBV5-1 and TRBJ1-2; D is perhaps TRBD1 (5 bases). V was clipped by 8 bases and J by 8 bases, with 25 bases between them. CDR1 and CDR2 from the germline V gene are SGHRS and YFSETQ. The CDR3 length is 15 residues. In DNA form, the CDR3 reads TGCGCCAGTAGCAGTGAGTTGCCCCGAGCAGGGGGCTACACCTTC. This encodes CASSSELPRAGGYTF.